The source of this T cell receptor (beta chain) is a study of cytomegalovirus exposure and HLA in healthy donors. The germline CDR1 and CDR2 sequences are SQVTM and ANQGSEA. V trimming: 6 bases; J trimming: 8 bases; junction bases outside the gene matches: 26. CDR3 length equals 18 residues. The PCR employed 60 Vbeta primers together with 13 Jbeta primers. Some clones are missing from TCRdb's copy, which holds only in-frame ones; the method was immunoSEQ multiplex PCR. In all, the sample yields tens of thousands of clones. V usage is TRBV29-1 and J usage is TRBJ2-7, with 9 bases matching TRBD1. The TCR sequence derives from a woman in her sixties in good health and CMV-seropositive. Sequencing input: PBMCs. The CDR3 sequence is CSVVLTGGTASTPGKQYF. The DNA for the CDR3 is TGCAGCGTAGTTTTAACAGGGGGCACTGCCTCGACACCCGGCAAGCAGTACTTC.